A selection of T cell receptor beta chains follows, all from one sample in a study of cytomegalovirus exposure and HLA in healthy donors. Only in-frame clones appear in the TCRdb table, and some are missing; sequencing was by immunoSEQ multiplex PCR. Of fewer than 150,000 clones in the sample, approximately 15% are singletons; the top ten hold over 1.5%. Sequenced sample: PBMCs. The origin of the receptors is a woman aged 18-35 years in good health and CMV-seronegative. The CDR3 runs from the conserved cysteine through the conserved F or W. The D gene is left open where the match is weak. Not every row has a clone size; where given, it reads once, few, many or a size class.

few	TRBD2	TRBJ2-2	TRBV30	CAWSVQGSGGRGTGELFF	TGTGCCTGGAGTGTACAGGGTAGCGGGGGGCGTGGCACCGGGGAGCTGTTTTTT
few	TRBD1	TRBJ1-1	TRBV19	CASSGTGRPPNTEAFF	TGTGCCAGTAGCGGGACAGGGAGGCCCCCGAACACTGAAGCTTTCTTT
-	TRBD2	TRBJ2-5	TRBV10-2	CASSSGTSAQETQYF	TGCGCCAGCAGTTCCGGGACTAGCGCGCAAGAGACCCAGTACTTC
-	-	TRBJ2-1	TRBV6-1	CASTWDFPSYNEQFF	TGTGCCAGCACCTGGGACTTCCCCTCCTACAATGAGCAGTTCTTC
-	-	TRBJ2-1	TRBV29-1	CSVHSGTGSYNEQFF	TGCAGCGTTCATAGCGGCACCGGCTCCTACAATGAGCAGTTCTTC
few	TRBD2	TRBJ2-1	TRBV5-1	CASSPSGSGNNEQFF	TGCGCCAGCAGCCCTAGCGGGAGCGGTAACAATGAGCAGTTCTTC
few	TRBD2	TRBJ2-3	TRBV5-1	CASSLLTSGSTDTQYF	TGCGCCAGCAGCTTGTTGACTAGCGGGAGCACAGATACGCAGTATTTT
-	-	TRBJ1-2	TRBV5-1	CASSATGQGYTF	TGCGCCAGCAGCGCGACAGGTCAGGGCTACACCTTC
-	-	TRBJ2-5	TRBV19	CASSIGLQYF	TGTGCCAGTAGTATCGGGTTGCAGTACTTC
few	TRBD2	TRBJ2-7	TRBV7-9	CASSSGGAYEQYF	TGTGCCAGCAGCTCGGGGGGGGCCTACGAGCAGTACTTC
-	-	TRBJ2-5	TRBV2	CASKFANHQETQYF	TGTGCCAGCAAATTCGCTAACCACCAAGAGACCCAGTACTTC
-	TRBD2	TRBJ2-5	TRBV7-7	CASSLGTSGGQETQYF	TGTGCCAGCAGCTTAGGGACTAGCGGGGGTCAAGAGACCCAGTACTTC
-	-	TRBJ1-2	TRBV10-3	CAISSLSTGYTF	TGTGCCATCAGTAGCTTGTCTACTGGCTACACCTTC
-	-	TRBJ2-2	TRBV5-5	CASSFPGYTGELFF	TGTGCCAGCAGCTTCCCGGGGTACACCGGGGAGCTGTTTTTT
-	TRBD2	TRBJ2-1	TRBV5-6	CASSLVAGGVGNEQFF	TGTGCCAGCAGCTTGGTTGCGGGAGGGGTGGGGAATGAGCAGTTCTTC
-	-	TRBJ1-6	TRBV7-2	CASSPYLGTRNNSPLHF	TGTGCCAGCAGCCCGTACCTCGGGACAAGAAATAATTCACCCCTCCACTTT
-	TRBD1	TRBJ1-2	TRBV5-6	CASSLERQGLGYGYTF	TGTGCCAGCAGCTTAGAACGACAGGGGCTGGGGTATGGCTACACCTTC
-	-	TRBJ1-3	TRBV30	CAWSRTGGDTIYF	TGTGCCTGGAGCAGGACCGGAGGGGACACCATATATTTT
few	-	TRBJ2-1	TRBV7-2	CASSLAVGAAYNEQFF	TGTGCCAGCAGCTTAGCAGTGGGAGCGGCCTACAATGAGCAGTTCTTC
-	-	TRBJ2-7	TRBV30	CACVVGAYEQYF	TGTGCCTGTGTAGTGGGAGCCTACGAGCAGTACTTC
-	-	TRBJ1-5	TRBV6-1	CASSEGAGFNQPQHF	TGTGCCAGCAGTGAAGGGGCAGGATTCAATCAGCCCCAGCATTTT
few	-	TRBJ1-6	TRBV25-1	CASSEWGGSPLHF	TGTGCCAGCAGTGAATGGGGGGGTTCACCCCTCCACTTT
-	-	TRBJ2-5	TRBV27	CASSSNRAETQYF	TGTGCCAGCAGTTCAAACAGGGCGGAGACCCAGTACTTC
-	-	TRBJ2-7	TRBV5-1	CASSLRDRTYEQYF	TGCGCCAGCAGCTTGCGCGACAGAACCTACGAGCAGTACTTC
-	TRBD1	TRBJ1-6	TRBV15	CATSGRPTGGLINSPLHF	TGTGCCACCAGCGGTCGACCGACAGGGGGCTTGATTAATTCACCCCTCCACTTT
-	-	TRBJ1-2	TRBV6-6	CASSDGGEGYTF	TGTGCCAGCAGCGACGGGGGAGAGGGCTACACCTTC
-	-	TRBJ2-4	TRBV5-4	CASSLEPQNIQYF	TGTGCCAGCAGCTTGGAGCCCCAAAACATTCAGTACTTC
few	-	TRBJ1-5	TRBV30	CACGQFNQPQHF	TGTGCCTGTGGACAGTTCAATCAGCCCCAGCATTTT
-	TRBD2	TRBJ2-1	TRBV6-1	CASSELAGGHEQFF	TGTGCCAGCAGTGAACTAGCGGGGGGGCATGAGCAGTTCTTC
-	-	TRBJ1-1	TRBV14	CASSHGGMNTEAFF	TGTGCCAGCAGCCACGGGGGAATGAACACTGAAGCTTTCTTT
-	TRBD2	TRBJ2-7	TRBV7-9	CASSYAGLAGGSYEQYF	TGTGCCAGCAGCTACGCGGGACTAGCGGGAGGGTCCTACGAGCAGTACTTC
few	TRBD2	TRBJ2-7	TRBV5-8	CASSFTSGVEQYF	TGTGCCAGCAGCTTTACTAGCGGGGTGGAGCAGTACTTC
few	-	TRBJ1-1	TRBV2	CVPARELNTEAFF	TGTGTCCCAGCCCGGGAGCTGAACACTGAAGCTTTCTTT
-	TRBD2	TRBJ2-1	TRBV2	CASSGSGGVNEQFF	TGTGCCAGCAGTGGTAGCGGGGGGGTAAATGAGCAGTTCTTC
-	TRBD1	TRBJ1-1	TRBV6-6	CASSSRQGTEAFF	TGTGCCAGCAGTTCCCGACAGGGCACTGAAGCTTTCTTT